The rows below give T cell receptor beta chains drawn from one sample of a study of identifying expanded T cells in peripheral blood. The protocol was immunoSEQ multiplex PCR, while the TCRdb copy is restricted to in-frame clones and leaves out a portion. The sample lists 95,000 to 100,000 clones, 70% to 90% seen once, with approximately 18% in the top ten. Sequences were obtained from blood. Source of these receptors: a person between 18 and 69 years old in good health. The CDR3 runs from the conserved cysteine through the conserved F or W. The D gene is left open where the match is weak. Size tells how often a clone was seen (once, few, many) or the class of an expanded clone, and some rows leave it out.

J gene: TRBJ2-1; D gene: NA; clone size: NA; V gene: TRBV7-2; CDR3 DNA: TGTGCCAGCAGCTTTTACGGCGAGGGCTCCTACAATGAGCAGTTCTTC; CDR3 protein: CASSFYGEGSYNEQFF
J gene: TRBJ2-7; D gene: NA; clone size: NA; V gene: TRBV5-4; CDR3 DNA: TGTGCCAGCAGCTTGGGAACGGACTCCTACGAGCAGTACTTC; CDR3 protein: CASSLGTDSYEQYF
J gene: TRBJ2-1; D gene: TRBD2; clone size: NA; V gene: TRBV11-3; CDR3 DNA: TGTGCCAGCAGCCGGACTAGGGCGGGGGGTTTACGCTCCTACAATGAGCAGTTCTTC; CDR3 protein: CASSRTRAGGLRSYNEQFF
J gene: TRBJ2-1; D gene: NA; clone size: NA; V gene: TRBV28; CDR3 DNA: TGTGCCAGCAGTTTGTTGCAGACAGCCTACAATGAGCAGTTCTTC; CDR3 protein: CASSLLQTAYNEQFF
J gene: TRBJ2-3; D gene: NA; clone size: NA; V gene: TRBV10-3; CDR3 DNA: TGTGCCATCAGATTCTCCTTAGCGGAAAGCACAGATACGCAGTATTTT; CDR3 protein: CAIRFSLAESTDTQYF
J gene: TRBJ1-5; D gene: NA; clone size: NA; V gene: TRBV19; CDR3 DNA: TGTGCCAGTAGTCACCAAGCAATCCGGAATCAGCCCCAGCATTTT; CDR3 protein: CASSHQAIRNQPQHF
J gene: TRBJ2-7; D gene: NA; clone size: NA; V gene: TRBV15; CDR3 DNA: TGTGCCACCAGCAGCCTAAAAGTCGGGGAAAACGAGCAGTACTTC; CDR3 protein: CATSSLKVGENEQYF
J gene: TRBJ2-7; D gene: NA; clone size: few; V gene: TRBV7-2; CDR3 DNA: TGTGCCAGCAGCCCCTACTCCTACGAGCAGTACTTC; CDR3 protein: CASSPYSYEQYF
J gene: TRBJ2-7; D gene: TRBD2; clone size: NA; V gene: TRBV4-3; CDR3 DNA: TGCGCCAGCAGCCAAGATTTCCCGGGAGGCTCCTACGAGCAGTACTTC; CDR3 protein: CASSQDFPGGSYEQYF
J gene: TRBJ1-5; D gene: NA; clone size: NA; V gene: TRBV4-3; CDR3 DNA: TGCGCCAGCAGCCAAACAGTCCGTAATCAGCCCCAGCATTTT; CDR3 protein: CASSQTVRNQPQHF
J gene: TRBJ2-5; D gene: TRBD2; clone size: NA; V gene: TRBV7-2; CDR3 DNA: TGTGCCAGCAGCCGACGGGGGGGGGCAGAAGAGACCCAGTACTTC; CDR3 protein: CASSRRGGAEETQYF
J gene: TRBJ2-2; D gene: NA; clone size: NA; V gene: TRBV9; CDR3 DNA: TGTGCCAGCAGTGCAGGGGTTTCCGGGGAGCTGTTTTTT; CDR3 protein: CASSAGVSGELFF
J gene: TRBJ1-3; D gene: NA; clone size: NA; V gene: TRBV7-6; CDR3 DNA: TGTGCCAGCAGCTTATGGTTGGCAGACTCTGGAAACACCATATATTTT; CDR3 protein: CASSLWLADSGNTIYF
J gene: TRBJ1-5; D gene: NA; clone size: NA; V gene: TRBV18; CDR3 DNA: TGTGCCAGCTCACGAGGACGGGACAATCAGCCCCAGCATTTT; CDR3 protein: CASSRGRDNQPQHF
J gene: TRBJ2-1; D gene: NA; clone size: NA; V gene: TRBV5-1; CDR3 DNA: TGCGCCAGCAGGAGGGCATATCAGGACAATGAGCAGTTCTTC; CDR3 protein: CASRRAYQDNEQFF
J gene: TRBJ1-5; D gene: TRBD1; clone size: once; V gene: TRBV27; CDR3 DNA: TGTGCCAGCAGTCCAATCGGGACAGGGGGCAATCAGCCCCAGCATTTT; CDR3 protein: CASSPIGTGGNQPQHF
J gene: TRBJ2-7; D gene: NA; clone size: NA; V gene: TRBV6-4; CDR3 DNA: TGTGCCAGCAGTGACTCGGTGGGTTGTAGGCACGAGCAGTACTTC; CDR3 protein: CASSDSVGCRHEQYF
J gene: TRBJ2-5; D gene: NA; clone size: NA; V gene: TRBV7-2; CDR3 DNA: TGTGCCAGCAGTCGACAGACCCAAGAGACCCAGTACTTC; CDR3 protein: CASSRQTQETQYF
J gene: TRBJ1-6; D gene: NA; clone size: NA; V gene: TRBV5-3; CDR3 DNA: TGTGCCAGAAGCTTGGGGTCTAAGTACTCCTATAATTCACCCCTCCACTTT; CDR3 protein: CARSLGSKYSYNSPLHF
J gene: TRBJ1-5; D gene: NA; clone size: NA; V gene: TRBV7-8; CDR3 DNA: TGTGCCAGCAGCCAGTCACAGGGAACTCAGCCCCAGCATTTT; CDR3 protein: CASSQSQGTQPQHF
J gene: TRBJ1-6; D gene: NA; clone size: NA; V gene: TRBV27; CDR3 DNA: TGTGCCAGCAGTCTACGGATGGATAATTCACCCCTCCACTTT; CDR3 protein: CASSLRMDNSPLHF
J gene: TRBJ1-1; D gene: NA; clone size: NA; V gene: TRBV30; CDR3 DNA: TGTGCCTGGGGCGCAAACACTGAAGCTTTCTTT; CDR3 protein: CAWGANTEAFF
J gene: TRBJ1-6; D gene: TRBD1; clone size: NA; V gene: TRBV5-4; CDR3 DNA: TGTGCCAGCAGCTTGGCGGCAGGGGGCGTTGCTTCACCCCTCCACTTT; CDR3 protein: CASSLAAGGVASPLHF